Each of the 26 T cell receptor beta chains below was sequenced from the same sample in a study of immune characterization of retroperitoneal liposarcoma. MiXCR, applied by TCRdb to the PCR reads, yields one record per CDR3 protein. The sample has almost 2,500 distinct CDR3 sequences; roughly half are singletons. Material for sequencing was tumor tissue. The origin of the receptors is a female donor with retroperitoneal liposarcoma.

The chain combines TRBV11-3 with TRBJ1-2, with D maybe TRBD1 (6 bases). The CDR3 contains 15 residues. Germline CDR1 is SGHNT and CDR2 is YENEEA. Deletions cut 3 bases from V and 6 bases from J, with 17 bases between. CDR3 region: CASSLDGTTGDGYTF. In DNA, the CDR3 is TGTGCCAGCAGCTTGGACGGGACAACGGGCGATGGCTACACCTTC.

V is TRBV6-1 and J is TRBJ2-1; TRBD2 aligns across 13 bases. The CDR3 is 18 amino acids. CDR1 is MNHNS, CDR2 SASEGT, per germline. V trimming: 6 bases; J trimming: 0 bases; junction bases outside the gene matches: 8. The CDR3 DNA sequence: TGTGCCAGCAGAGTGACTAGCGGGGGGTATAGCTCCTACAATGAGCAGTTCTTC. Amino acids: CASRVTSGGYSSYNEQFF.

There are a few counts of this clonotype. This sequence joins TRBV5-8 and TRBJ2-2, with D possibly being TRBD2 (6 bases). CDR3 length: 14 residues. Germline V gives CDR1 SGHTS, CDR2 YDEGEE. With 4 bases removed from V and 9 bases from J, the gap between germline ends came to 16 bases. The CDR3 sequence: CASSLGEAGRELFF. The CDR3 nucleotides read TGTGCCAGCAGCCTCGGGGAAGCGGGCCGGGAGCTGTTTTTT. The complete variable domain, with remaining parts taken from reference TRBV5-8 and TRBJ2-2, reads EAGVTQSPTHLIKTRGQQATLRCSPISGHTSVYWYQQALGLGLQFLLWYDEGEERNRGNFPPRFSGRQFPNYSSELNVNALELEDSALYLCASSLGEAGRELFFGEGSRLTVL.

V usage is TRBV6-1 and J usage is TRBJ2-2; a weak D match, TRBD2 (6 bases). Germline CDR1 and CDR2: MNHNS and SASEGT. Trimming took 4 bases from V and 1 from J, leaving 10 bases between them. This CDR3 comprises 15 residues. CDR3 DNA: TGTGCCAGCAGTGCACTAGCCCAGAACACCGGGGAGCTGTTTTTT. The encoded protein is CASSALAQNTGELFF.

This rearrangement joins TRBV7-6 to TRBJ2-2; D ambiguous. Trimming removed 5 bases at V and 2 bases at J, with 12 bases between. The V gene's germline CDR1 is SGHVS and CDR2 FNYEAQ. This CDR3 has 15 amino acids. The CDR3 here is CASSLGISNTGELFF. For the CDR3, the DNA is TGTGCCAGCAGCCTGGGGATATCCAACACCGGGGAGCTGTTTTTT.

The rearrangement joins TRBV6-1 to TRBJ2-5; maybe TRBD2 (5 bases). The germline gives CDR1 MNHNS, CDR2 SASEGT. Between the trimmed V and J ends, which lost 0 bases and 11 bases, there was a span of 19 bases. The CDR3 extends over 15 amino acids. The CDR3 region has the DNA TGTGCCAGCAGTGAAGCGCTTCAAGCACTAGTCGGGCAGTACTTC. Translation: CASSEALQALVGQYF.

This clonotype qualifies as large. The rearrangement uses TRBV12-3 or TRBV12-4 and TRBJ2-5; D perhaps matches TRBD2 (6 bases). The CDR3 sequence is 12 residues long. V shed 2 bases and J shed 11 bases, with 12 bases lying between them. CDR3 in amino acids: CASSLRRREQYF. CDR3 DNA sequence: TGTGCCAGCAGTTTACGCCGACGGGAGCAGTACTTC.

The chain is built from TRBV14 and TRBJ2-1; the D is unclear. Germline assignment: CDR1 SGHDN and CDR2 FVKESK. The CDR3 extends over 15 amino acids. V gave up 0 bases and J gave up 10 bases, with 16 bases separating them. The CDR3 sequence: CASSQDGYAVSEQFF. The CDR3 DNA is TGTGCCAGCAGCCAAGACGGGTACGCTGTGTCGGAGCAGTTCTTC.

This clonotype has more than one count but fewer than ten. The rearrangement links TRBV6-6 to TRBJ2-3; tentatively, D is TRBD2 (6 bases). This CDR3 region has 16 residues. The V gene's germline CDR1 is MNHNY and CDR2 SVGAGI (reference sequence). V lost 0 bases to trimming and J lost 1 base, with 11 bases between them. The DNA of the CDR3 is TGTGCCAGCAGTTACTCGGGACTGAGGGGCACAGATACGCAGTATTTT. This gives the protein CASSYSGLRGTDTQYF.

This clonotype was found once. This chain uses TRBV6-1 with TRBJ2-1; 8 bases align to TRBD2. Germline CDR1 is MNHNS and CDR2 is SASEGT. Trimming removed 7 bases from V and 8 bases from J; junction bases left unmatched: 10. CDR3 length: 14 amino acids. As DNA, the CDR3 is TGTGCCAGCACCCGAGCGGGGGAGGTCGATGAGCAGTTCTTC. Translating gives CASTRAGEVDEQFF.

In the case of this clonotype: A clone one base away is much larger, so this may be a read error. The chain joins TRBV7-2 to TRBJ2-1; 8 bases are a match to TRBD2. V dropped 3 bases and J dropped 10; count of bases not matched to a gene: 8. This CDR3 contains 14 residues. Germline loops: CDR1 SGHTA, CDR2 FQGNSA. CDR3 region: CASSLTSVTYEQFF. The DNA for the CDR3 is TGTGCCAGCAGCTTGACTAGCGTCACCTACGAGCAGTTCTTC.

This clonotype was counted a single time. CDR3 nucleotide sequence: TGTGCCAGCAGCTTAGTGAGGGGCCGATACAATGAGCAGTTCTTC. Protein: CASSLVRGRYNEQFF. The chain links TRBV7-2 to TRBJ2-5; either TRBD1 or TRBD2 may supply D (5 bases each). The assigned J gene may be wrong: the sequence end matches TRBJ2-1 better. Germline CDR1 SGHTA, CDR2 FQGNSA. The CDR3 extends over 15 amino acids.

CDR3 nucleotide sequence: TGTGCCAGCAGTTTGGGGTACAATGAGCAGTTCTTC. The encoded protein is CASSLGYNEQFF. This chain uses TRBV12-3 or TRBV12-4 with TRBJ2-1; D gene ambiguous. The CDR3 loop spans 12 amino acids. The V gene lost 3 bases and the J gene lost 4 bases, with 4 bases spanning the gap.

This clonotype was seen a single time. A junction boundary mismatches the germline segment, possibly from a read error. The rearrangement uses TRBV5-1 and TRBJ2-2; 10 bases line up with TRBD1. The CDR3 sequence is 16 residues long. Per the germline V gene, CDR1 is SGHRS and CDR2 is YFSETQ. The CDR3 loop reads CASSPRGQGTAGELLF. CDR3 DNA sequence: TGCGCCAGCAGCCCACGGGGACAGGGGACCGCCGGGGAGCTGCTTTTT. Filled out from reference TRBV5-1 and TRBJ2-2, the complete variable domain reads KAGVTQTPRYLIKTRGQQVTLSCSPISGHRSVSWYQQTPGQGLQFLFEYFSETQRNKGNFPGRFSGRQFSNSRSEMNVSTLELGDSALYLCASSPRGQGTAGELLFGEGSRLTVL.

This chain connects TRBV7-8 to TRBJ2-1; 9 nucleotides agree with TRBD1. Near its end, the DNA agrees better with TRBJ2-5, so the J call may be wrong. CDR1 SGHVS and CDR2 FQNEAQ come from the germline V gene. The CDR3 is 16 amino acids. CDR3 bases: TGTGCCAGCAGCCCCCAACCAGGACAGGGGAAAGAGACCCAGTACTTC. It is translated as CASSPQPGQGKETQYF.

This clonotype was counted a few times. CDR3 sequence (DNA): TGTGCTAGTGGTTCCAATTCACACGGTCGGGATACGCAGTATTTT. Its translation: CASGSNSHGRDTQYF. The chain joins TRBV12-5 to TRBJ2-3, with D unclear. The CDR3 runs 15 residues. In germline, CDR1 is LGHNT, CDR2 FRNRAP. The V end was cut by 4 bases, the J end by 6 bases, with 17 bases between. Drawing the rest from reference TRBV12-5 and TRBJ2-3, the complete variable domain is DARVTQTPRHKVTEMGQEVTMRCQPILGHNTVFWYRQTMMQGLELLAYFRNRAPLDDSGMPKDRFSAEMPDATLATLKIQPSEPRDSAVYFCASGSNSHGRDTQYFGPGTRLTVL.

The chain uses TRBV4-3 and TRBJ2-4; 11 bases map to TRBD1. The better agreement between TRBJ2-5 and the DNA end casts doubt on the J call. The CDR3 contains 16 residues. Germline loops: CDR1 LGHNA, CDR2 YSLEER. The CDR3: CASSQDWGQGEETQYF. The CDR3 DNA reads TGCGCCAGCAGCCAAGATTGGGGACAGGGGGAAGAGACCCAGTACTTC.

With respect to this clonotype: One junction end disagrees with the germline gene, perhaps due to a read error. This CDR3 is CASSERRNYGYNF. The CDR3 DNA sequence: TGTGCCAGCAGTGAACGACGGAACTATGGCTACAACTTC. J is TRBJ1-2 and V is TRBV6-1; D ambiguous. The CDR3 totals 13 residues. CDR1 MNHNS and CDR2 SASEGT come from the germline V gene.

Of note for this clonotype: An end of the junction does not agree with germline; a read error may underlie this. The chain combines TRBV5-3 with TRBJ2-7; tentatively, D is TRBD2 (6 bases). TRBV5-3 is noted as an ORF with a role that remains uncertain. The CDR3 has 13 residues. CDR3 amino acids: CASSLGEAYEQYF. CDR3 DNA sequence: TGTGCCAGCAGCTTGGGGGAGGCCTACGAGCAGTACTTC.

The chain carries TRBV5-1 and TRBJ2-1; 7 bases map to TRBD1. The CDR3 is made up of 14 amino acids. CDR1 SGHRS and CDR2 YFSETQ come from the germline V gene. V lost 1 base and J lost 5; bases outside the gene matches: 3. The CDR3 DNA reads TGCGCCAGCAGCTTGACAGGGGACGACAATGAGCAGTTCTTC. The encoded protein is CASSLTGDDNEQFF.

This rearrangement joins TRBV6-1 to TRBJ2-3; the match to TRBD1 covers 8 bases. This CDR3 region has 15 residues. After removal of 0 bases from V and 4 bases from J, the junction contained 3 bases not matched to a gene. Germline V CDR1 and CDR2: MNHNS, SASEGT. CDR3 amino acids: CASSEATGAADTQYF. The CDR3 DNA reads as TGTGCCAGCAGTGAAGCGACAGGGGCCGCAGATACGCAGTATTTT.

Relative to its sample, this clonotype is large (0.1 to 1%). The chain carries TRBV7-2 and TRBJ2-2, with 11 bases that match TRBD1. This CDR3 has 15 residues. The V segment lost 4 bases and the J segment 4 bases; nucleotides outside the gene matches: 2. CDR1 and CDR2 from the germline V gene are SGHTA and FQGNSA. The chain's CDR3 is CASSSGTGGTGELFF. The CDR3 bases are TGTGCCAGCAGCTCCGGGACAGGGGGCACCGGGGAGCTGTTTTTT.

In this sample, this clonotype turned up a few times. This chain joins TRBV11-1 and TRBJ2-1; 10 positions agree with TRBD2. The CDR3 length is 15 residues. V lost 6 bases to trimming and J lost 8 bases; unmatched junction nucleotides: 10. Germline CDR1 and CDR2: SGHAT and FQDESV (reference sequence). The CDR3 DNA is TGTGCCAGCAGGGCGACTGCTAGCGGGAGCTATGAGCAGTTCTTC. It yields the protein CASRATASGSYEQFF.

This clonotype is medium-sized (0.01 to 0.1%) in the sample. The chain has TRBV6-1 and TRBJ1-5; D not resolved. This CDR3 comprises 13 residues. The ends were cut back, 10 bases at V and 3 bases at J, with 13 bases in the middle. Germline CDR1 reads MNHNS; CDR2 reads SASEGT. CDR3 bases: TGTGCCACATCCCGAGGCTTCAATCAGCCCCAGCATTTT. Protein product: CATSRGFNQPQHF.

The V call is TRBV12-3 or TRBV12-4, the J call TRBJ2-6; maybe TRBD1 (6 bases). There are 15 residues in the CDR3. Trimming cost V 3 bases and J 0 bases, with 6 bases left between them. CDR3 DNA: TGTGCCAGCAGTTTGGGGGCCTCTGGGGCCAACGTCCTGACTTTC. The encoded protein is CASSLGASGANVLTF.

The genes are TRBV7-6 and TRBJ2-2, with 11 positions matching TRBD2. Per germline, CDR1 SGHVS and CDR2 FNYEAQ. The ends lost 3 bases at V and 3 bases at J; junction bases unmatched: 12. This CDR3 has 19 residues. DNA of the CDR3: TGTGCCAGCAGCTTTGATACTAGCGGGAGCCACGTCGACACCGGGGAGCTGTTTTTT. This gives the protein CASSFDTSGSHVDTGELFF. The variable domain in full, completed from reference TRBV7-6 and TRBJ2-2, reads GAGVSQSPRYKVTKRGQDVALRCDPISGHVSLYWYRQALGQGPEFLTYFNYEAQQDKSGLPNDRFSAERPEGSISTLTIQRTEQRDSAMYRCASSFDTSGSHVDTGELFFGEGSRLTVL.